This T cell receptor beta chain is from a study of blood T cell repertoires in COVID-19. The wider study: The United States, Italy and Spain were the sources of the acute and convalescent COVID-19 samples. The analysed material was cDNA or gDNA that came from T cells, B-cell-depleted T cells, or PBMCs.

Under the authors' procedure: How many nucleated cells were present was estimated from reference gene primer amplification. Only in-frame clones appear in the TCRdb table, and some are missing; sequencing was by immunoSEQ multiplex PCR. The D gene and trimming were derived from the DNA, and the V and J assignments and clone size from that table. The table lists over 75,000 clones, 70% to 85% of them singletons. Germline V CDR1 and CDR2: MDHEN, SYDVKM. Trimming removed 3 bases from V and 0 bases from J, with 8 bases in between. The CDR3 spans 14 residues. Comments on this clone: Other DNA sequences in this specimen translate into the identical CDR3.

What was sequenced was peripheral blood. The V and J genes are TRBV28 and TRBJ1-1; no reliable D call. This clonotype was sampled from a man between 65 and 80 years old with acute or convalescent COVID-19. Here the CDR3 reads CASSFPGLNTEAFF. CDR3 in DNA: TGTGCCAGCAGTTTTCCGGGGTTGAACACTGAAGCTTTCTTT.